The 9 T cell receptor beta chains listed next were all sequenced from one sample in a study of T-cell reconstitution after alpha-beta-depleted transplantation in children. Preparation of the TCRbeta library used unique molecular identifiers. TCRdb reanalysed the PCR reads using MiXCR and keeps one entry per CDR3 protein. Among more than 85,000 distinct CDR3 sequences listed, 4.5% to 7.5% were seen once. The sequencing here drew on PBMCs, mostly from graft donor cells, taken 60 days after TCRalphabeta/CD19-depleted stem cell transplant. These receptor sequences come from a female patient aged 2-9 years who had a stem cell transplant for Fanconi anemia, so the T cells may come from the graft donor.

This clonotype was picked up many times. This chain connects TRBV12-3 or TRBV12-4 to TRBJ2-7; D unresolved. V was trimmed by 7 bases and J by 1 base, leaving 14 bases between them. The CDR3 has 14 residues. In nucleotides, the CDR3 is TGTGCCAGCACCTTGGGTAGGGCTTCCTACGAGCAGTACTTC. Amino acids: CASTLGRASYEQYF.

This clonotype was recorded at least ten times. V and J are TRBV28 and TRBJ2-7; a possible D gene is TRBD2 (5 bases). The CDR3 consists of 12 residues. The V gene lost 6 bases and the J gene lost 3 bases, with 9 bases spanning the gap. CDR1 MDHEN and CDR2 SYDVKM come from the germline V gene. As DNA, the CDR3 is TGTGCCAGCAGGAGCGGTATCTACGAGCAGTACTTC. This gives the protein CASRSGIYEQYF.

V is TRBV7-3 and J is TRBJ2-5; 8 bases agree with TRBD2. The CDR3 loop spans 15 amino acids. V lost 5 bases and J lost 5; bases outside the gene matches: 10. CDR1 is SGHTA and CDR2 is FQGTGA in the germline V gene. Here the CDR3 DNA reads TGTGCCAGCAGCCCCCTCGGACTAGCCTCCGAGACCCAGTACTTC. Translating it yields CASSPLGLASETQYF.

This clonotype showed up many times. This chain connects TRBV5-1 to TRBJ2-7; 7 nucleotides agree with TRBD1. This CDR3 comprises 15 residues. Trimming took 2 bases from V and 5 from J; bases not matched to a gene: 10. CDR1 is SGHRS and CDR2 is YFSETQ in the germline V gene. The CDR3 DNA reads TGCGCCAGCAGCTTACAGGCAGGGGGAAGCCACGAGCAGTACTTC. Translation: CASSLQAGGSHEQYF.

This clonotype occurred many times. The V gene is TRBV11-2, the J gene TRBJ2-1; weak D call: TRBD1 (5 bases). From germline, CDR1 is SGHAT and CDR2 FQNNGV. This CDR3 region has 12 residues. Trimming took 5 bases from V and 7 from J, leaving 9 bases between them. CDR3 nucleotide sequence: TGTGCCAGCAGCCCAAAGGGGAATGAGCAGTTCTTC. It yields the protein CASSPKGNEQFF.

The rearrangement uses TRBV6-1 and TRBJ2-1, with 8 bases fitting TRBD1. The CDR3 extends over 13 amino acids. Per the germline V gene, CDR1 is MNHNS and CDR2 is SASEGT. The ends lost 8 bases at V and 6 bases at J; junction bases unmatched: 6. CDR3 in amino acids: CASGTGSANEQFF. The CDR3 DNA sequence: TGTGCCAGCGGGACAGGTTCGGCCAATGAGCAGTTCTTC.

A few counts support this clonotype. The genes are TRBV12-3 or TRBV12-4 and TRBJ2-1; 7 nucleotides line up with TRBD2. The CDR3 is made up of 16 amino acids. With V trimmed by 1 base and J by 5 bases, 8 bases remained unmatched. CDR3 in DNA: TGTGCCAGCAGTTTAGTGCGGACTAGTGCGGACAATGAGCAGTTCTTC. The encoded protein is CASSLVRTSADNEQFF.

The V and J genes are TRBV25-1 and TRBJ2-7; D is unresolved. The CDR3 has 13 amino acids. Germline values: CDR1 MGHDK, CDR2 SYGVNS. Trimming cost V 10 bases and J 2 bases, with 15 bases left between them. The CDR3 protein is CATRLESAYEQYF. CDR3 nucleotides: TGTGCCACCCGATTGGAATCGGCCTACGAGCAGTACTTC.

This clonotype was counted at least ten times. V gene TRBV6-5 combines with J gene TRBJ2-7; 10 nucleotides line up with TRBD2. V gave up 0 bases and J gave up 6 bases; unmatched junction bases: 8. CDR3 length equals 16 residues. The germline gives CDR1 MNHEY, CDR2 SVGAGI. The CDR3 DNA follows: TGTGCCAGCAGTTACTCAGGGGCTAGCGGGGGCCTCGAGCAGTACTTC. This encodes CASSYSGASGGLEQYF.